This T cell receptor beta chain was profiled in a study of shared clonotypes between healthy human individuals. Sequencing was performed with immunoSEQ multiplex PCR; in TCRdb, only in-frame clones are kept and a portion is missing. The sample carries 500,000 to 550,000 clones, about 96% recorded once. Looked up from germline, CDR1 is SGHVS and CDR2 is FQNEAQ. The V segment lost 5 bases and the J segment 0 bases; nucleotides outside the gene matches: 12. This CDR3 has 17 amino acids. The receptor comes from a woman in her 30s in good health. The sample taken for sequencing was naive CD4+ T cells sorted from blood. Subset specified: CD45RA+ positively selected. The chain is built from TRBV7-8 and TRBJ2-7; the match to TRBD2 covers 8 bases. CDR3 loop: CASSPRAGGTSSYEQYF. The CDR3 nucleotides read TGTGCCAGCAGCCCGAGGGCGGGTGGGACTAGCTCCTACGAGCAGTACTTC. The full variable domain, completed using reference TRBV7-8 and TRBJ2-7, is GAGVSQSPRYKVAKRGQDVALRCDPISGHVSLFWYQQALGQGPEFLTYFQNEAQLDKSGLPSDRFFAERPEGSVSTLKIQRTQQEDSAVYLCASSPRAGGTSSYEQYFGPGTRLTVT.